This T cell receptor (beta chain) appears in the sequencing data of a study of technical replicates of blood from a few donors. The length of the CDR3 is 17 residues. Germline CDR1 reads SGHDT; CDR2 reads YYEEEE. V shed 1 base, J shed 6 bases, and the junction held 9 bases outside the gene matches. Produced via immunoSEQ multiplex PCR; TCRdb's table is partial and in-frame only. The sample includes tens of thousands of clones, over 80% of them seen just once. This clone was counted once. The origin of this receptor is a human donor in good health. Sample: T cells isolated from PBMCs. This chain links TRBV5-6 with TRBJ2-3; TRBD2 matches at 12 bases. CDR3 DNA sequence: TGTGCCAGCAGCTTGACTATTCTAGCGGGGGGGCACGATACGCAGTATTTT. Protein product: CASSLTILAGGHDTQYF.